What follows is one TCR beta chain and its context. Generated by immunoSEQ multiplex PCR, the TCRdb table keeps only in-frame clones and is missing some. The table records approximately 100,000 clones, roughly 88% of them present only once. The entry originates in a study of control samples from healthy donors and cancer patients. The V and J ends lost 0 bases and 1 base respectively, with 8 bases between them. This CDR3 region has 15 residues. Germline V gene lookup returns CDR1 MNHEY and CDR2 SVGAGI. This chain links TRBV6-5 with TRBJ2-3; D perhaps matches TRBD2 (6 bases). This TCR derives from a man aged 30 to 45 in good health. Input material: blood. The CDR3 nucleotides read TGTGCCAGCAGTTACTCCGGGACTGGCACAGATACGCAGTATTTT. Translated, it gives CASSYSGTGTDTQYF.